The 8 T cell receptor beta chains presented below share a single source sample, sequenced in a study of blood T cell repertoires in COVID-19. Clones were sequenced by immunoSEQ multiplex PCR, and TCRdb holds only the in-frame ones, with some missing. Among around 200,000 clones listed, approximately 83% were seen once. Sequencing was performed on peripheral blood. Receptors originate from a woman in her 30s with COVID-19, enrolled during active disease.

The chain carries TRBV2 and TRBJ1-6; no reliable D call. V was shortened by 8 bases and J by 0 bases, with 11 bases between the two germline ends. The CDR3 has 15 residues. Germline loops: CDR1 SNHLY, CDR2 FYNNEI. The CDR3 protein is CASLPASSYNSPLHF. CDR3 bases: TGTGCCAGCCTGCCAGCGAGCTCCTATAATTCACCCCTCCACTTT. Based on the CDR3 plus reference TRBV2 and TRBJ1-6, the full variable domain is EPEVTQTPSHQVTQMGQEVILRCVPISNHLYFYWYRQILGQKVEFLVSFYNNEISEKSEIFDDQFSVERPDGSNFTLKIRSTKLEDSAMYFCASLPASSYNSPLHFGNGTRLTVT.

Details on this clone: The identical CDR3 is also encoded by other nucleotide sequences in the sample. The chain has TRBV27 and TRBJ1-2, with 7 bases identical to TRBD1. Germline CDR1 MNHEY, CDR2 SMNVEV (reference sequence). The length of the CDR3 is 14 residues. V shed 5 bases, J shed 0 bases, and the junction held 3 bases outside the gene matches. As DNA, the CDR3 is TGTGCCAGCAGTACTCAGGGGGCTAACTATGGCTACACCTTC. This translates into CASSTQGANYGYTF.

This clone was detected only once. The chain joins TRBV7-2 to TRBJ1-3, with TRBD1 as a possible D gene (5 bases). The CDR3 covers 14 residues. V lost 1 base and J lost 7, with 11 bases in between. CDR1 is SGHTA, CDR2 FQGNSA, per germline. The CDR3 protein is CASSLVREGNTIYF. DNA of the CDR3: TGTGCCAGCAGCTTAGTCAGGGAAGGGAACACCATATATTTT.

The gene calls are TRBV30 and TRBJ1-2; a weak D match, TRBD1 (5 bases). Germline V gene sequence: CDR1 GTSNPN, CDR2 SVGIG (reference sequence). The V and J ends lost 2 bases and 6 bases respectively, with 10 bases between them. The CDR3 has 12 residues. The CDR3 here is CAWSPQGNGYTF. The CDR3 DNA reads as TGTGCCTGGAGTCCTCAGGGTAATGGCTACACCTTC.

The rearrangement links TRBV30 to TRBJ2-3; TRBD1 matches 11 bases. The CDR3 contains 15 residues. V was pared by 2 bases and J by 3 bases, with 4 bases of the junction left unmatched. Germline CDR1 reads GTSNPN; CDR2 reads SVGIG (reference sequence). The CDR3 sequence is CAWSSGTGGTDTQYF. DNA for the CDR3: TGTGCCTGGAGTTCCGGGACAGGGGGTACAGATACGCAGTATTTT.

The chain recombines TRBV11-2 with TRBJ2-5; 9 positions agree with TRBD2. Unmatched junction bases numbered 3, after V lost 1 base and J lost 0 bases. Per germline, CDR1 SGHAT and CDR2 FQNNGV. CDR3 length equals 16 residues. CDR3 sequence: CASSLGASGNQETQYF. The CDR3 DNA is TGTGCCAGCAGCTTAGGGGCTAGCGGGAACCAAGAGACCCAGTACTTC.

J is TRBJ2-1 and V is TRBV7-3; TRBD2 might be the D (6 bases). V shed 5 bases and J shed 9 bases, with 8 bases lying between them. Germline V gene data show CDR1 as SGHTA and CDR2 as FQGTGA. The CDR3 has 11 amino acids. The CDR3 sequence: CASSTGSEQFF. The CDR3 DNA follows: TGTGCCAGCAGCACCGGGAGTGAGCAGTTCTTC. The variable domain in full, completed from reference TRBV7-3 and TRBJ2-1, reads GAGVSQTPSNKVTEKGKYVELRCDPISGHTALYWYRQSLGQGPEFLIYFQGTGAADDSGLPNDRFFAVRPEGSVSTLKIQRTERGDSAVYLCASSTGSEQFFGPGTRLTVL.

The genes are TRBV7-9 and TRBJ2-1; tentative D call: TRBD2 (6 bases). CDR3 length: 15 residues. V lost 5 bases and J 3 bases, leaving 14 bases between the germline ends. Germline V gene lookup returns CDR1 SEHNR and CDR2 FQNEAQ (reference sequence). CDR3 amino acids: CASSASETSYNEQFF. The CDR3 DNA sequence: TGTGCCAGCAGCGCCTCCGAGACTAGCTACAATGAGCAGTTCTTC. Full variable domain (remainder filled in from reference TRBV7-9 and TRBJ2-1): DTGVSQNPRHKITKRGQNVTFRCDPISEHNRLYWYRQTLGQGPEFLTYFQNEAQLEKSRLLSDRFSAERPKGSFSTLEIQRTEQGDSAMYLCASSASETSYNEQFFGPGTRLTVL.